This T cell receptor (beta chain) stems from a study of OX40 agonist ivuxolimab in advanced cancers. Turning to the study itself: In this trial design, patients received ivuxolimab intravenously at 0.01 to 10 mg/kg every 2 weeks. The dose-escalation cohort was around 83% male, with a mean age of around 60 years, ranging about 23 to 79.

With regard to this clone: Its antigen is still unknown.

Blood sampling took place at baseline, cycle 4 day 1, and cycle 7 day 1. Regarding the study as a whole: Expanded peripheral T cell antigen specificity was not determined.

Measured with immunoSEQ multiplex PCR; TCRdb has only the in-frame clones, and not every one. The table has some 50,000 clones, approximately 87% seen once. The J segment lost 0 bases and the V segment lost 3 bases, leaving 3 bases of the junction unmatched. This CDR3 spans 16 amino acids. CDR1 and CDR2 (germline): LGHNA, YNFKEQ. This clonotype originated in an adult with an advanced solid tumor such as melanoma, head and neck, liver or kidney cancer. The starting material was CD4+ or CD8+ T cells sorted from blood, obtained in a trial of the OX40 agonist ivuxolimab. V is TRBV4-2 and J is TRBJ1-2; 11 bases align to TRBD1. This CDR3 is CASSQAGQGANYGYTF. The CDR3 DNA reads TGTGCCAGCAGCCAGGCGGGACAGGGGGCTAACTATGGCTACACCTTC.